This entry concerns a single TCR beta chain. Per the germline V gene, CDR1 is SGHRS and CDR2 is YFSETQ. The J segment lost 5 bases and the V segment lost 4 bases, leaving 8 bases of the junction unmatched. The CDR3 spans 15 residues. Sequenced by immunoSEQ multiplex PCR; TCRdb stores in-frame clones only, minus some. The sample shows roughly 330,000 clones, about 87% of them seen only once. Participant ages covered about 18 to 90 years across about 22 US areas. Participants' own reports of clinical history determined their cohort assignment. This entry belongs to a study of blood T cell repertoires in COVID-19. Study-level information: Researchers got acute and convalescent COVID-19 samples from the United States, Italy and Spain. PBMCs, B-cell-depleted T cells, or T cells provided the cDNA or gDNA that made up the material.

The receptor was isolated from a woman aged 25 to 45 who had recovered from COVID-19. The J gene is TRBJ1-4, the V gene TRBV5-1, with 7 bases that match TRBD1. Sequenced: PBMCs or T cells enriched from blood (not recorded which). CDR3 residues: CASSRAGQANEKLFF. In DNA, the CDR3 is TGCGCCAGCAGCCGGGCAGGACAGGCAAATGAAAAACTGTTTTTT.